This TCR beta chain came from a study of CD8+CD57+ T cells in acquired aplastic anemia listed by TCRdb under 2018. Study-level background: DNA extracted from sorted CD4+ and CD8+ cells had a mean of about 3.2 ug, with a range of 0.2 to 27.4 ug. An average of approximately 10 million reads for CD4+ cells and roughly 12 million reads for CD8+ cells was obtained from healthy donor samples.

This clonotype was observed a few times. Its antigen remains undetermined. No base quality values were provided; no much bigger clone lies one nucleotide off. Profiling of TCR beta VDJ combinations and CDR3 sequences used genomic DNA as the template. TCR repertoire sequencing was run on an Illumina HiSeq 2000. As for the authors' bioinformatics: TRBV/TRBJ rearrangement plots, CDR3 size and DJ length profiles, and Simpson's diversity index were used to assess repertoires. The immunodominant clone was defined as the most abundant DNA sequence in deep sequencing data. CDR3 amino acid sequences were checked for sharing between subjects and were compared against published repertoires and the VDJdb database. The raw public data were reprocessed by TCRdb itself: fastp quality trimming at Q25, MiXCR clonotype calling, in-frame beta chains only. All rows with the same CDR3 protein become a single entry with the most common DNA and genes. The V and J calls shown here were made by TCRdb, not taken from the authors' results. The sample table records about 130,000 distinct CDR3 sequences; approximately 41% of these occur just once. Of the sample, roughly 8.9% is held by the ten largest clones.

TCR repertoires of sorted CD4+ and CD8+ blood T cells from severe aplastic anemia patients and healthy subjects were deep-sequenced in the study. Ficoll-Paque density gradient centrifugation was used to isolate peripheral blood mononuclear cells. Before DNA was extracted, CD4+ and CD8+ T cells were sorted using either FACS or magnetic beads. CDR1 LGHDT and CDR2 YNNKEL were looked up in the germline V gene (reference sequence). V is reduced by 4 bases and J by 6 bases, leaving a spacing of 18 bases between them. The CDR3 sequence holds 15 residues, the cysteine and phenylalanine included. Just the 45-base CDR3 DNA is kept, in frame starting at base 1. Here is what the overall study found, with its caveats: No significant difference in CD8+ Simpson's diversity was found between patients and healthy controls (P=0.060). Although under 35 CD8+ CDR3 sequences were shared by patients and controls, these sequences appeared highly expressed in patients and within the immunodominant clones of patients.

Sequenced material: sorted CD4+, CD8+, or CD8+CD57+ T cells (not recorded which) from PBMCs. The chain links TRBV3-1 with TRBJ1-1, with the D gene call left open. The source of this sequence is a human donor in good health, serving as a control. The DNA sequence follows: TGTGCCAGCAGCCGCATCCCTCCCCCGGCGGCTGAAGCTTTCTTT. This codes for CASSRIPPPAAEAFF.